Listed below are T cell receptor beta chains from one sample, sequenced in a study of T cells after yellow fever vaccination. TCRdb re-derived calls from the 5' RACE reads in MiXCR, one entry per CDR3 protein. Of some 300,000 distinct CDR3 sequences listed, approximately 8% are singletons. The specimen comprised CD4+ T cells sorted from PBMCs, sampled 5 days after the yellow fever booster vaccination. The receptor set was obtained from a man between 18 and 29 years old who received the YFV17D yellow fever vaccine. CDR3s include the opening cysteine and the closing phenylalanine or tryptophan.

14 TRBV7-9 CASSLRGAKNIQYF
15 TRBV15 CATSYRSAGSETQYF
14 TRBV6-2/TRBV6-3 CASSPDGATDTQYF
15 TRBV5-1 CASSPRTSRTDTQYF
16 TRBV7-2 CASSKTGATGNQPQHF
16 TRBV5-1 CASSLGTSGNQETQYF
15 TRBV6-5 CASSFSGPGSYGYTF
17 TRBV10-3 CAISGVPGQLNTGELFF
15 TRBV2 CASELEIAGGNEQFF
11 TRBV14 CASSQGGRQYF
16 TRBV10-3 CAISKGTGENTGELFF
15 TRBV6-5 CASSYGSGRNTEAFF
17 TRBV9 CASSGSPSDANTGELFF
14 TRBV5-1 CASSPNRGTDTQYF
17 TRBV9 CASSVTLAGSPSNEQFF